The TCR beta chain under discussion was sequenced for a study of cytomegalovirus exposure and HLA in healthy donors (dated by TCRdb to about 2017). About the full investigation: An earlier analysis of roughly 570 of the donors reported under 300 Gb of sequence data and 117 million unique TCR beta sequences obtained from roughly 170 million T cells. In an earlier analysis of 587 of the donors, high-throughput TCR beta sequencing was used to judge whether each TCR beta V gene segment behaved as functional or pseudogenic. High-throughput TCR immunosequencing, statistical association of individual TCRs with disease status, and machine learning were combined to predict cytomegalovirus infection status. Using immunosequencing, the study profiled T cell repertoires from 666 subjects and related those repertoires to cytomegalovirus serostatus. About 300 gigabases of sequencing data and tens of millions of unique TCR sequences were included in an early release covering several hundred HLA-typed donors. Along with the approximately 600-subject first cohort, a separate validation cohort of around 120 different subjects was used. Class I and class II HLA loci were covered by the typing at four-digit resolution. A later genetic analysis took genome-wide SNP genotypes for 398 of the 666 donors and used that subset as a discovery cohort. All discovery cohort repertoires had been generated using a single sequencing platform. Rather than using new phenotypic data, the later analysis identified candidate immune exposures from TCR beta sequences and from how often those sequences occurred across donors. Of the roughly 400 genotyped donors, approximately 83% fell in the genetic ancestry cluster associated with self-reported Caucasian donors. Because of strong linkage in the cohort, 5 or 6 DR-DQ haplotypes were treated as single units for association and clustering. Donor age, sex, ethnicity and CMV serostatus were compiled alongside the repertoire data. The study was designed to test whether signatures of past pathogen exposure could be identified by cataloging public T cell receptors. Typing coverage varied by locus: about 629-640 donors for A, B, C, DRB1 and DQB1; under 550 for DQA1; more than 600 for DPA1; approximately 470 for DPB1. Among 300 to 500 genotyped donors of the cohort, an average of approximately 240,000 unique TCR beta nucleotide sequences was sequenced per donor, of which about 19% were non-productive. In a later analysis, previously published TCR beta repertoires from fewer than 750 donors were re-analyzed and high-resolution HLA genotyping was added so that TCR occurrence patterns could be studied.

Overall study outcomes, separate from this receptor: Some IMGT-functional V segments, including TRBV6-2 and TRBV6-3, could not be told apart with the 87-base-pair reads, so those segments were excluded. Correlated functional status among segregating V segments might reflect linkage disequilibrium, but an unknown experimental factor could not be ruled out. The study listed 150 to 200 TCR beta chains as associated with cytomegalovirus. Three of the identified cytomegalovirus-associated TCR beta chains were confirmed in vitro to be specific for cytomegalovirus antigens. Strong co-occurrence of HLA alleles, especially DR and DQ, made assigning TCR associations to individual alleles difficult. The only immune exposure information available for the cohort was CMV serostatus. According to the authors, the approach could potentially be generalized to other disease states and immunological phenotypes. Because HLA typing was unavailable for some donors at each locus, only the typed subset was used in association tests. The sequencing pipeline was judged likely to have produced a cluster of highly shared sequence variants as a technical artifact. A further reported finding was that TCR beta sequences accurately predicted the HLA-A and HLA-B alleles for most subjects in the first cohort. Several of the top co-occurrence clusters appeared to be linked to parvovirus B19, influenza, CMV and Epstein-Barr virus, according to a later analysis. This cohort had only TCR beta chains sequenced, and the lack of alpha or paired-chain data limited which features could be detected. Compared with the 666-donor mean, donors in an Asian-associated ancestry cluster had fewer N-insertions in productive TCRs, according to a later genetic analysis. In a later analysis, TCR association rates were found to vary across HLA loci, with the most associated TCRs seen for DRB1 alleles and the fewest for HLA-C alleles. Most CMV-associated TCR beta chains appeared to be HLA-restricted in a later analysis, and the HLA associations seemed to be driven largely by CMV exposure. Roughly uniform sequencing depth across donors was assumed in presence/absence analyses, although this assumption may not hold. At a false discovery rate of 0.05, a later analysis linked roughly 17,000 TCR beta sequences to specific HLA alleles. An association between a missense DCLRE1C variant and V-gene and J-gene trimming of TCR beta chains was found in a later genetic analysis and replicated in an independent cohort. The classifier was reported to diagnose cytomegalovirus status with high specificity and sensitivity in both the original and validation cohorts. A later analysis found that HLA-associated TCR beta chains were more clonally expanded and had lower generation probabilities than equally common non-associated chains. In an earlier analysis of a few hundred of the donors, most TCR beta V segments were observed in productive rearrangements about 87% or about 30% of the time, broadly matching IMGT annotations. Most TCR sequences were observed very rarely across donors, whereas some public TCRs were present in many individuals. Because counts were too low, roughly 16 rarely observed V segments, including chromosome 9 orphons, were left out of the earlier analysis of 587 of the donors.

Concerning this clone: Its antigen remains undetermined. It has no much larger one-base neighbor in the sample; base qualities were not kept.

Trimming takes 6 bases off V and 6 bases off J; junction bases not matched to a gene: 3. The CDR3 sequence holds 13 residues, the cysteine and phenylalanine included. Only the CDR3 DNA is retained, 39 bases long and in frame from the first base. CDR1 and CDR2, per the germline V gene, are MNHNS and SASEGT. The method behind the library was the immunoSEQ multiplex PCR assay. The multiplex PCR relied on a mix of 60 forward primers for TCR Vbeta segments and 13 reverse primers for TCR Jbeta segments. The CDR3 region of rearranged TCR beta genes was amplified from genomic DNA by a multiplex PCR assay. The amplified TCR beta libraries were sequenced on the Illumina HiSeq System as 87-base-pair reads. The paper's processing steps were these. In a later analysis, around 80 million unique TCR beta chains were counted across the roughly 610 repertoires, and about 9.9 million of these chains were shared by at least two donors. To remove PCR and sequencing errors, raw reads were error-corrected and collapsed into unique sequences using a nearest-neighbor algorithm that merged closely related sequences. V, D and J gene segments were assigned by aligning CDR3 sequences to IMGT reference sequences. For a sequence to be retained, at least a six-nucleotide match to both a V gene segment and a J gene segment was required. A rearrangement was called productive if the CDR3 had no stop codons and remained in frame with V and J, and every other rearrangement was called non-productive. CDR3 was defined according to IMGT convention as the region running from the second conserved V-encoded cysteine to the conserved J-encoded phenylalanine. The earlier analysis of about 500 of the donors excluded sequences that lacked an unambiguous match to a single V gene segment. An earlier analysis of several hundred of the donors called V segments functional above 56.7% productive rearrangements and segregating when the between-donor standard deviation exceeded 5%. To diagnose cytomegalovirus status from the catalog of TCR beta chain sequences, a statistical classification framework was built. V and J gene assignment, in a later analysis, came from comparing TCR nucleotide sequences with IMGT/GENE-DB human TR gene sequences. Using the TCRdist pipeline, a later analysis assigned CDR3 sequences along with most-parsimonious VDJ recombination scenarios. In a later analysis, every TCR beta chain was defined by the combination of its CDR3 amino acid sequence and its V-gene family, and reads without a unique V-gene family were dropped. In a later analysis, 500 to 650 highly shared, low-generation-probability nucleotide sequences were removed to address suspected cross-contamination and a sequencing artifact. A later analysis calculated a clonal expansion index for each public chain from normalized within-repertoire ranks of inferred template counts. In a later analysis, generation probabilities were computed with a VDJ recombination model fitted to out-of-frame rearrangements, and the resulting probabilities were checked against IGoR. In a later analysis, hypergeometric tests were used to score TCR-TCR, TCR-HLA and TCR-CMV co-occurrence, with a repertoire-size bias correction applied to TCR pairs. False discovery rates were estimated in a later analysis by permuting HLA or CMV assignments 20 times. In a later analysis, co-occurring TCRs were grouped with DBSCAN, and TCRdist sequence similarity was added when clustering was performed within HLA-allele-positive subsets. For co-occurrence clustering, repertoires with fewer than 30,000 or more than 120,000 public chains were excluded, along with five repertoires with anomalous nucleotide sharing. The table was pulled from immuneACCESS by TCRdb, which kept in-frame rearrangements only. Such tables lose some clones; where checked, under half of the loss comes from unresolved V genes, and the rest has no known cause. That table furnishes V, J and clone size, whereas the DNA furnished D and trimming. The sample table holds about 120,000 clones, of which roughly 80% were seen once. The top ten constitute 2.7% of the sample.

The cohort was made up of about 670 healthy bone marrow donors. All cohort members were sampled while nominally healthy, although unrecorded immune exposures were likely present. The donor was CMV seropositive and was included in the group of around 300 seropositive cohort members. A peripheral blood sample was provided by each donor, and peripheral blood mononuclear cells were used for TCR beta sequencing. Genomic DNA was extracted from the blood cell samples with the Qiagen DNeasy Blood Extraction Kit. Rearrangement joined TRBV6-1 to TRBJ1-4; TRBD1 agrees with 8 junctional bases. The TCR was taken from a woman aged 35 to 49 in good health and CMV-seropositive. Sequenced sample: PBMCs. The CDR3 reads CASRTGADEKLFF. The DNA reads TGTGCCAGCAGGACAGGGGCGGATGAAAAACTGTTTTTT.